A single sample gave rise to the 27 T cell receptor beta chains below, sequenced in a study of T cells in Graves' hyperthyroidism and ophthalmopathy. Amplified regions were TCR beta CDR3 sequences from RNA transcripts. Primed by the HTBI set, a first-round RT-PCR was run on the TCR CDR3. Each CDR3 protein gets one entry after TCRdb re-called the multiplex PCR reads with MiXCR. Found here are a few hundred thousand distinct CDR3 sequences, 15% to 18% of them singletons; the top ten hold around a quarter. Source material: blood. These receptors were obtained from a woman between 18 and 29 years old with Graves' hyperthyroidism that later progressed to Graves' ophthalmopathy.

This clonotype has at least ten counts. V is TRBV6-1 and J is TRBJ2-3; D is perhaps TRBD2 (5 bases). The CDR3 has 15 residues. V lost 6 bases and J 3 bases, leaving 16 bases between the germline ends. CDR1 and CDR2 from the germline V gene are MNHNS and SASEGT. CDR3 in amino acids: CASRDTRWGTDTQYF. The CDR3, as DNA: TGTGCCAGCAGAGACACTAGATGGGGAACAGATACGCAGTATTTT.

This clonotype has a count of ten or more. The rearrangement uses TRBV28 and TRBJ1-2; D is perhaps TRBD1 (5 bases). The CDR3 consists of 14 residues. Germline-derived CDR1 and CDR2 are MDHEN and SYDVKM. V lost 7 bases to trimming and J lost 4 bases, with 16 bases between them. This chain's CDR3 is CASTEPGEGYGYTF. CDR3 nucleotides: TGTGCCAGCACTGAACCGGGGGAGGGCTATGGCTACACCTTC.

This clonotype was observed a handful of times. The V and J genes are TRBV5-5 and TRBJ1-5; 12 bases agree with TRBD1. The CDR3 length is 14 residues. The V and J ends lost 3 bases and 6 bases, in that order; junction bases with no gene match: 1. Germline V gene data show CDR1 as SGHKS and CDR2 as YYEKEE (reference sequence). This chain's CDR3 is CASSWGQGAQPQHF. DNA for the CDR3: TGTGCCAGCAGCTGGGGACAGGGGGCTCAGCCCCAGCATTTT.

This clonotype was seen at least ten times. The DNA for the CDR3 is TGTGCCAGCAGTGATCCCGGGACACTGAACACTGAAGCTTTCTTT. This codes for CASSDPGTLNTEAFF. V gene TRBV6-1 combines with J gene TRBJ1-1, with D possibly matching TRBD1 (6 bases). The CDR3 consists of 15 residues. V was cut by 3 bases and J by 0 bases, with 11 bases left in between. Germline CDR1 is MNHNS and CDR2 is SASEGT.

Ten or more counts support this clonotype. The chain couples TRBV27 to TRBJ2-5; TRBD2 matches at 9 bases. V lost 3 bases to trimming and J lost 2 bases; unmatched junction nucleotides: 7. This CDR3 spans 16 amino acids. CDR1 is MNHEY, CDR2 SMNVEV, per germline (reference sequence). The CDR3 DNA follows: TGTGCCAGCAGTTTTCTAGCGGGATCCCCTCAAGAGACCCAGTACTTC. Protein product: CASSFLAGSPQETQYF.

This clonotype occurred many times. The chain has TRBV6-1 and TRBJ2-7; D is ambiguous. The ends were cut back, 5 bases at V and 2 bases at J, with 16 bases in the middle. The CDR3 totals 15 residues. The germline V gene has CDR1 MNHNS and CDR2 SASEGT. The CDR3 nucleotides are TGTGCCAGCAGTTACCAGTCGGCCAACGCCTACGAGCAGTACTTC. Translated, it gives CASSYQSANAYEQYF.

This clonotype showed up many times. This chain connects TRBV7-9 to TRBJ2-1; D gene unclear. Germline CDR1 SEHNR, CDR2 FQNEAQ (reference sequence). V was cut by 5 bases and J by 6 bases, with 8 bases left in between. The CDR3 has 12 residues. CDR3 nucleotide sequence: TGTGCCAGCAGCCCGACGCCCAATGAGCAGTTCTTC. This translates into CASSPTPNEQFF.

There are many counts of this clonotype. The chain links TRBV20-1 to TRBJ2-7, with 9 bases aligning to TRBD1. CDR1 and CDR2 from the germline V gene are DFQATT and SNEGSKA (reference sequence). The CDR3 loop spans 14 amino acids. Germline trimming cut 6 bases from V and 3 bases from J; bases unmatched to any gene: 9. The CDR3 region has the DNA TGCAGTGCCAAAGCCGGGACAGGGTACTACGAGCAGTACTTC. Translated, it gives CSAKAGTGYYEQYF.

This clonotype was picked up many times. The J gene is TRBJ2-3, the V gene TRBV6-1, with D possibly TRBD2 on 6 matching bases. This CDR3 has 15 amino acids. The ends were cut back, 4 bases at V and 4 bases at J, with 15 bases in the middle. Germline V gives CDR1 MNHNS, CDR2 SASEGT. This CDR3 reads CASSVGGFKADTQYF. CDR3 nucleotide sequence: TGTGCCAGCAGTGTCGGAGGGTTTAAGGCAGATACGCAGTATTTT.

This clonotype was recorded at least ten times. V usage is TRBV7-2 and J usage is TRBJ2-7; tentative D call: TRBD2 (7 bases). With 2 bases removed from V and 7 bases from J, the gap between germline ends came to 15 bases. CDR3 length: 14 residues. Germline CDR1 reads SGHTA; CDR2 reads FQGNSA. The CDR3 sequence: CASSLSVGGEEQYF. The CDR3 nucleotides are TGTGCCAGCAGCTTAAGTGTAGGGGGGGAGGAGCAGTACTTC. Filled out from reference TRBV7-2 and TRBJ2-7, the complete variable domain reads GAGVSQSPSNKVTEKGKDVELRCDPISGHTALYWYRQSLGQGLEFLIYFQGNSAPDKSGLPSDRFSAERTGGSVSTLTIQRTQQEDSAVYLCASSLSVGGEEQYFGPGTRLTVT.

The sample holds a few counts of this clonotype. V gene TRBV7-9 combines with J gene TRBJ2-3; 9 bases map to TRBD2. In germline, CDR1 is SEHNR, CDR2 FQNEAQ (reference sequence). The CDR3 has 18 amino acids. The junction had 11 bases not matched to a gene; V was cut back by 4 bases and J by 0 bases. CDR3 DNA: TGTGCCAGCAGCTCCATAGCCGGAACTAGCGGGAGCACAGATACGCAGTATTTT. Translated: CASSSIAGTSGSTDTQYF.

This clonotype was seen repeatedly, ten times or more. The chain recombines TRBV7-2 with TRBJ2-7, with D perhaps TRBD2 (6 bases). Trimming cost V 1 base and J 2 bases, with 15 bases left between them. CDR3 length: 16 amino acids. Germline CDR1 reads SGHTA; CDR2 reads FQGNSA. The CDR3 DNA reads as TGTGCCAGCAGCTTAGGGCAACCGGGACTTCCCTACGAGCAGTACTTC. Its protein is CASSLGQPGLPYEQYF.

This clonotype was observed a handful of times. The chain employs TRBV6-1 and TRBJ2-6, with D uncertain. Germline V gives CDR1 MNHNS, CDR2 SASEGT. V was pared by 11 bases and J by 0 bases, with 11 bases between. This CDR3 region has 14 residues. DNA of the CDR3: TGTGCCTCCTCCTTCTCCTCTGGGGCCAACGTCCTGACTTTC. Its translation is CASSFSSGANVLTF.

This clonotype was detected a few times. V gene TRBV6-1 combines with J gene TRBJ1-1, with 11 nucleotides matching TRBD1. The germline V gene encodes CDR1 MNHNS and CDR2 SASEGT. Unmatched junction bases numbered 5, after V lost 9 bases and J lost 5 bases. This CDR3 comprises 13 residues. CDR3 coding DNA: TGTGCCAGTAGGGACAGGGGGGGAACTGAAGCTTTCTTT. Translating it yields CASRDRGGTEAFF.

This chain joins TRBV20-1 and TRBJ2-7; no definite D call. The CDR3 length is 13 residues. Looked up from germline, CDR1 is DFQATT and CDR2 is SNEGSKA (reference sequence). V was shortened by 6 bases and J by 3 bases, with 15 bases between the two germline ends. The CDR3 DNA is TGCAGTGCCGCCTTCCCTGAGGTCTACGAGCAGTACTTC. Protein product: CSAAFPEVYEQYF.

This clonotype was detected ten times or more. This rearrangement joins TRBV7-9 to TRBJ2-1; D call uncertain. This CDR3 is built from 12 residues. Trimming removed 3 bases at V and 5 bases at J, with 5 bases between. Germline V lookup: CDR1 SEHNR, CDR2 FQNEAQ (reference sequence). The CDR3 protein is CASSFSNNEQFF. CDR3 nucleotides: TGTGCCAGCAGCTTTTCGAACAATGAGCAGTTCTTC.

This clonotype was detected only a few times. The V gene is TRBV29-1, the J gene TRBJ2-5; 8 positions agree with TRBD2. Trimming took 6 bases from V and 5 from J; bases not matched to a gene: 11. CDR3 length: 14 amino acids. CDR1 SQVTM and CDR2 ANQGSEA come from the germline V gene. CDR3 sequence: CSVPGGRPQETQYF. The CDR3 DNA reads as TGCAGCGTGCCGGGCGGGAGGCCCCAGGAGACCCAGTACTTC. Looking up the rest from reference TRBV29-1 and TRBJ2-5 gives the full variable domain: SAVISQKPSRDICQRGTSLTIQCQVDSQVTMMFWYRQQPGQSLTLIATANQGSEATYESGFVIDKFPISRPNLTFSTLTVSNMSPEDSSIYLCSVPGGRPQETQYFGPGTRLLVL.

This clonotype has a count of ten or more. Written as DNA, the CDR3 is TGTGCCAGCAGTTACTCGGGGAGGGTCGAGCAGTACTTC. Translated: CASSYSGRVEQYF. The chain links TRBV6-5 to TRBJ2-7; 7 positions match TRBD2. The germline V gene has CDR1 MNHEY and CDR2 SVGAGI. The CDR3 length is 13 residues. The trim removed 0 bases at V and 6 bases at J, leaving 2 bases unmatched.

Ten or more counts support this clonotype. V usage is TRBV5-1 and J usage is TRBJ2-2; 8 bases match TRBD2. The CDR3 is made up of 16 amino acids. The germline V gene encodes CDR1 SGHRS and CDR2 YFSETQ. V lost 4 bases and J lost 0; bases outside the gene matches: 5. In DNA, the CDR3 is TGCGCCAGCAGCCCCCCTAGCGGGCCGAACACCGGGGAGCTGTTTTTT. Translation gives CASSPPSGPNTGELFF.

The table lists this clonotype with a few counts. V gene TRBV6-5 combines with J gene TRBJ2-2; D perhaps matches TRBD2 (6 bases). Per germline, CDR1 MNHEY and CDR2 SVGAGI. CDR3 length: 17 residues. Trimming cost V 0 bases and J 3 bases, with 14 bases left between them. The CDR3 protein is CASSYSRGGADTGELFF. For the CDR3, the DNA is TGTGCCAGCAGTTACTCGCGGGGTGGCGCGGACACCGGGGAGCTGTTTTTT.

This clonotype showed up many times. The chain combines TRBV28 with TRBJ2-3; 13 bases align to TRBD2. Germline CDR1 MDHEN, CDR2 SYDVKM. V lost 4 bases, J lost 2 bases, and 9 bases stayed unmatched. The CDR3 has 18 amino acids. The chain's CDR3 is CASSYPKTSGRLTDTQYF. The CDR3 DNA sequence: TGTGCCAGCAGTTACCCCAAGACTAGCGGGAGGCTCACAGATACGCAGTATTTT.

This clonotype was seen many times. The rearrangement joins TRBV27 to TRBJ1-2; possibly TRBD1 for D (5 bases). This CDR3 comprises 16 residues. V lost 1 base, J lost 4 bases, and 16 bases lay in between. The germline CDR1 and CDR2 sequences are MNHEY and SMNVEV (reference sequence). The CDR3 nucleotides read TGTGCCAGCAGTTTATGGGGGACTGCCTCAGTCTATGGCTACACCTTC. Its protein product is CASSLWGTASVYGYTF.

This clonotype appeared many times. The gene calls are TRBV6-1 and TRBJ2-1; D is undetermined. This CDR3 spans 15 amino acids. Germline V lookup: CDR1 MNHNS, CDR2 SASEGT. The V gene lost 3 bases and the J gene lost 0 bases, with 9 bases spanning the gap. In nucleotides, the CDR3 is TGTGCCAGCAGTGACGACTTGGGCTCCTACAATGAGCAGTTCTTC. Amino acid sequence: CASSDDLGSYNEQFF.

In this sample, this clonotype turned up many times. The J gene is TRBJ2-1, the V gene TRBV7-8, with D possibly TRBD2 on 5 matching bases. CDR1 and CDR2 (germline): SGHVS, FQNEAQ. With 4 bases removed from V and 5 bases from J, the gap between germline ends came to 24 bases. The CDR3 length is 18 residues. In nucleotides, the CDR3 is TGTGCCAGCAGCTACCGATTTGTCACGGGTCCGGGAAACAATGAGCAGTTCTTC. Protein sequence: CASSYRFVTGPGNNEQFF.

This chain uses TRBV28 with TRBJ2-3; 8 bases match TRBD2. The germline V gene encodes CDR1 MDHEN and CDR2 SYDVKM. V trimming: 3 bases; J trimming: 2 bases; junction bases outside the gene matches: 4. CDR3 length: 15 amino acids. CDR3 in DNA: TGTGCCAGCAGTTTTGGCGGGAGGTCCACAGATACGCAGTATTTT. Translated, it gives CASSFGGRSTDTQYF. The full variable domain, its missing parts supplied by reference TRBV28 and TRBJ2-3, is DVKVTQSSRYLVKRTGEKVFLECVQDMDHENMFWYRQDPGLGLRLIYFSYDVKMKEKGDIPEGYSVSREKKERFSLILESASTNQTSMYLCASSFGGRSTDTQYFGPGTRLTVL.

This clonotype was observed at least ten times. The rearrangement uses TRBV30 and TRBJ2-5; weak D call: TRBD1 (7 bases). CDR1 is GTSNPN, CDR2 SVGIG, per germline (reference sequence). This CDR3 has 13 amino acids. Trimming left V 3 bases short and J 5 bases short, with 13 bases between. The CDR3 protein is CAWSEQGRETQYF. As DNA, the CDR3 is TGTGCCTGGAGCGAACAGGGGAGGGAGACCCAGTACTTC.

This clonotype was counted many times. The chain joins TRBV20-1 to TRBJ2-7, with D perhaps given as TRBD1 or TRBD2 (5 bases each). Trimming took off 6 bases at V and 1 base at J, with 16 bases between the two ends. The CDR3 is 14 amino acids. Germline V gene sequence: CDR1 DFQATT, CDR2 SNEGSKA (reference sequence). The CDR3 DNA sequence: TGCAGTGCCGGGACCTCCCGGGCTTCCTACGAGCAGTACTTC. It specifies CSAGTSRASYEQYF.